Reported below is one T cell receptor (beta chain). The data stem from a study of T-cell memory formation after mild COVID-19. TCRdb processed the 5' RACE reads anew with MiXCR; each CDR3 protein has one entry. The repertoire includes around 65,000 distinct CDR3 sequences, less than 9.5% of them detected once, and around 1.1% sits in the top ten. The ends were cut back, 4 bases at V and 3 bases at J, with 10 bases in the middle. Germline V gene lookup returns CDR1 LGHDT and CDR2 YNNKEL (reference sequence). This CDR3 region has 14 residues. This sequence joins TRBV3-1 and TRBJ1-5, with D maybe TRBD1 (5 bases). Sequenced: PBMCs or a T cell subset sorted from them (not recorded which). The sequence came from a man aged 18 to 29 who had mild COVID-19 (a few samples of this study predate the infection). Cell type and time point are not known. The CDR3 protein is CASSPWGNNQPQHF. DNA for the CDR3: TGTGCCAGCAGCCCATGGGGGAACAATCAGCCCCAGCATTTT.